The following is a TCR beta chain sequence with its context. The V end was cut by 0 bases, the J end by 0 bases, with 5 bases between. Per germline, CDR1 MNHNY and CDR2 SVGAGI (reference sequence). This CDR3 has 14 amino acids. This sample was taken from a study of sequential checkpoint blockade in melanoma. Study-wide context: First-line arms were nivolumab then ipilimumab, or the reverse, randomized 1:1. Each arm's sequence ended with maintenance nivolumab.

Treatment meaning: randomized to nivolumab then ipilimumab (arm A) or the reverse (arm B). Patients had received no earlier DNA-damaging chemotherapy. PBMC sorting kept live CD3+CD8+ cells without CD19 or CD56. This table comes from immunoSEQ multiplex PCR, and its TCRdb copy is limited to in-frame clones, with some not included. The repertoire includes around 13,000 clones, about 68% of them detected once, and approximately 25% sits in the top ten. The material was CD8+ T cells sorted from blood (inferred from file names), obtained from a patient given nivolumab and ipilimumab in sequence. The chain carries TRBV6-6 and TRBJ1-1; D call uncertain. The receptor comes from a human donor with melanoma. The CDR3 is CASSYSSVNTEAFF. The CDR3 DNA sequence: TGTGCCAGCAGTTACTCTTCCGTGAACACTGAAGCTTTCTTT.